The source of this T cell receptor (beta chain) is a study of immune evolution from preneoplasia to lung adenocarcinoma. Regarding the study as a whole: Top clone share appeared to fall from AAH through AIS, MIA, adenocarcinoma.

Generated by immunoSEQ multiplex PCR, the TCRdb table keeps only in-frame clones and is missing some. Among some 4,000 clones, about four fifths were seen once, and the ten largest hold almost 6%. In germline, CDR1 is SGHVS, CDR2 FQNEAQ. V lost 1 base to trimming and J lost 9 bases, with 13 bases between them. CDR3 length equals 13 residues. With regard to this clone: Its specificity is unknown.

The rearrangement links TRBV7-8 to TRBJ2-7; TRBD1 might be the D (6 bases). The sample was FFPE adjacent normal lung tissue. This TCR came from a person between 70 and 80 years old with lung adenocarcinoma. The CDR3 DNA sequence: TGTGCCAGCAGCTTAGTCAGGGGTACTGCGCAGTACTTC. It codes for CASSLVRGTAQYF.